The clone carrying this T cell receptor (beta chain) turned up a few times. This specimen belongs to a study of cytotoxic CD8 clonotypes in ibrutinib-treated CLL. The repertoire was sequenced with immunoSEQ multiplex PCR; TCRdb's copy has only in-frame clones and lacks some. The sample has about 300,000 clones, roughly three quarters seen once; the top ten hold about 5.7%. This sample comprised PBMCs, obtained at disease progression, from a patient treated with ibrutinib. The clonotype was recovered from a human donor with chronic lymphocytic leukemia.

In DNA, the CDR3 is TGCGCCAGCAGCTTGGGGGGAGCGGTCGAGCAGTACTTC. Translated: CASSLGGAVEQYF. V gene TRBV5-1 combines with J gene TRBJ2-7; a possible D gene is TRBD2 (5 bases). The CDR3 length is 13 residues. Germline CDR1 SGHRS, CDR2 YFSETQ. V was cut by 0 bases and J by 6 bases, with 10 bases left in between.